These 9 T cell receptor beta chains originate from one sample sequenced in a study of blood T cell repertoires in COVID-19. Here immunoSEQ multiplex PCR was the method, and the copy in TCRdb shows in-frame clones only, minus some. Of 200,000 or so clones listed, almost 85% are singletons. The sample taken for sequencing was peripheral blood. The receptor source for this set is a human donor with acute or convalescent COVID-19. The donor label of this sample is uncertain.

The gene calls are TRBV28 and TRBJ2-7; 8 nucleotides match TRBD1. The CDR3 extends over 13 amino acids. With V trimmed by 8 bases and J by 2 bases, 5 bases remained unmatched. Germline V gene sequence: CDR1 MDHEN, CDR2 SYDVKM. CDR3 sequence (DNA): TGTGCCAGCCTCGGACAGGGACCCTACGAGCAGTACTTC. Protein sequence: CASLGQGPYEQYF.

A few counts support this clone. The chain uses TRBV5-5 and TRBJ1-5; perhaps TRBD1 as D (6 bases). V shed 2 bases and J shed 2 bases, with 8 bases lying between them. This CDR3 has 14 amino acids. The germline CDR1 and CDR2 sequences are SGHKS and YYEKEE (reference sequence). The CDR3 spells CASSLQGGNQPQHF. DNA of the CDR3: TGTGCCAGCAGCTTACAGGGCGGCAATCAGCCCCAGCATTTT.

V usage is TRBV3-1 (or the pseudogene TRBV3-2) and J usage is TRBJ2-7; 7 nucleotides match TRBD1. The V and J ends lost 4 bases and 1 base, in that order; junction bases with no gene match: 7. This CDR3 has 15 amino acids. CDR1 and CDR2 (germline): LGHDT, YNNKEL (reference sequence). The CDR3 DNA reads as TGTGCCAGCAGCCCCCGGACAGGTTATTCCTACGAGCAGTACTTC. This gives the protein CASSPRTGYSYEQYF.

The chain uses TRBV9 and TRBJ1-5; weak D call: TRBD1 (6 bases). Looked up from germline, CDR1 is SGDLS and CDR2 is YYNGEE. The length of the CDR3 is 14 residues. Trimming left V 0 bases short and J 5 bases short, with 9 bases between. In DNA, the CDR3 is TGTGCCAGCAGCGTAGGGGACACCCATCAGCCCCAGCATTTT. It is translated as CASSVGDTHQPQHF.

This chain connects TRBV28 to TRBJ2-2; TRBD1 matches 11 bases. Germline V CDR1 and CDR2: MDHEN, SYDVKM. The CDR3 consists of 15 residues. The V and J ends lost 6 bases and 4 bases, in that order; junction bases with no gene match: 4. The CDR3 DNA sequence: TGTGCCAGCAGGGGACAGGGGGTCGGCACCGGGGAGCTGTTTTTT. Its translation is CASRGQGVGTGELFF.

This clone was seen only a few times. The CDR3 sequence: CASSGGPRDSSYEQYF. The CDR3 nucleotides are TGTGCCAGCAGTGGGGGACCTCGGGACAGCTCCTACGAGCAGTACTTC. This chain connects TRBV7-6 to TRBJ2-7; 7 nucleotides line up with TRBD1. Germline V gives CDR1 SGHVS, CDR2 FNYEAQ. The CDR3 sequence is 16 residues long. Trimming at V came to 6 bases and at J to 0 bases, leaving 11 bases not matched to a gene.

This clone showed up just once. Other DNA sequences in the sample encode the same CDR3. The chain joins TRBV19 to TRBJ2-3; 11 positions agree with TRBD2. Trimming removed 6 bases from V and 8 bases from J; junction bases left unmatched: 4. This CDR3 is built from 13 residues. The V gene's germline CDR1 is LNHDA and CDR2 SQIVND (reference sequence). CDR3 sequence reads: CASRTSGSLTQYF. The CDR3 region has the DNA TGTGCCAGTAGAACTAGCGGGAGTCTTACGCAGTATTTT. The whole variable domain, remainder taken from reference TRBV19 and TRBJ2-3, is DGGITQSPKYLFRKEGQNVTLSCEQNLNHDAMYWYRQDPGQGLRLIYYSQIVNDFQKGDIAEGYSVSREKKESFPLTVTSAQKNPTAFYLCASRTSGSLTQYFGPGTRLTVL.

The chain combines TRBV19 with TRBJ1-1; tentative D call: TRBD1 (5 bases). V was clipped by 8 bases and J by 4 bases, with 14 bases between them. The CDR3 runs to 13 residues. Germline lookup yields CDR1 LNHDA and CDR2 SQIVND (reference sequence). The CDR3 is CASSSGFGTEAFF. The CDR3 nucleotides are TGTGCCAGTTCCTCAGGGTTTGGCACTGAAGCTTTCTTT.

The chain uses TRBV5-4 and TRBJ2-3; TRBD2 aligns across 12 bases. Germline loops: CDR1 SGHNT, CDR2 YYREEE (reference sequence). Trimming removed 4 bases from V and 6 bases from J; junction bases left unmatched: 9. The CDR3 runs 16 residues. The CDR3 spells CASSPRTSGVGDTQYF. The CDR3 DNA follows: TGTGCCAGCAGCCCCAGGACTAGCGGGGTGGGGGATACGCAGTATTTT.